This TCR beta chain was sequenced during a study of Graves' ophthalmopathy and Graves' hyperthyroidism (dated by TCRdb to between 2018 and 2020). Regarding the complete study: Peripheral blood samples were taken at the time of initial diagnosis, before any treatment was given. TCR beta repertoire signatures were used to distinguish Graves' ophthalmopathy from Graves' hyperthyroidism and to predict progression to ophthalmopathy. In total, 135 blood samples were TCR-sequenced: some 40 ophthalmopathy, roughly 77 hyperthyroidism and roughly 17 hyperthyroidism-to-ophthalmopathy patients. To explore V-J signatures distinguishing ophthalmopathy from hyperthyroidism, a discovery set of roughly 100 patients (fewer than 45 ophthalmopathy, 55 to 60 stable hyperthyroidism) was enrolled. An independent validation cohort comprised 18 hyperthyroidism patients and 15 to 17 patients who later progressed from hyperthyroidism to ophthalmopathy. In about 6 hyperthyroidism patients, the T-cell repertoire of thyroid tissue was compared with the T-cell repertoire of blood. After sampling, hyperthyroidism patients received methimazole starting at 30 mg daily, and ophthalmopathy patients received high-dose intravenous methylprednisolone.

Points the paper makes about the study in general: Sample size was not statistically predetermined, and group allocation was not concealed from the investigators. In validation, the model predicted ophthalmopathy progression with about 71% sensitivity and roughly 72% specificity; some twelve predicted patients were CT-confirmed with GO in a median of 6.5 months. Among expanded thyroid clonotypes with frequency above 0.001, most also showed up in blood, which suggests that blood repertoires may reflect the thyroid immune response. In cross-validation, the 13-signature model distinguished ophthalmopathy from stable hyperthyroidism with just over 85% sensitivity and about 84% specificity, and in the test set the corresponding values were about 80% and 75%.

Ophthalmopathy patients had moderately to severely active disease, Clinical Activity Score of at least 3, NOSPECS grade of at least 4, and disease duration under 3 months. Patients were excluded if they had other autoimmune diseases, uncontrolled infections, pregnancy or lactation. Diagnosis was based on clinical symptoms, serum thyroxine, TRAb, thyroid ultrasound and orbital computed tomography. PBMCs were isolated from roughly 10 ml of fresh peripheral blood by Ficoll-Paque density gradient centrifugation. Total RNA was extracted using Trizol reagent, and RNA quality was checked on an Agilent 2100 Bioanalyzer. This clonotype was detected many times. No antigen is known for it. No base qualities exist here, and no much larger clone lies one base off it. For repertoire sequencing, TCR beta CDR3 regions were amplified from RNA transcripts. The first round was an RT-PCR using HTBI primers with the Qiagen OneStep RT-PCR kit, and this first round was followed by a second-round multiplex PCR, then size selection and purification. The libraries underwent paired-end sequencing with 100 bp reads on an Illumina HiSeq2000. The paper's data handling went like this. SOAPnuke was used to process the reads, throwing out any read that had adapters, had uncalled bases, had a mean Phred below 15, or lacked an exact constant-primer or identifier match. COPE v1.2.5 was used to merge the high-quality paired reads. Clonotypes were defined as unique nucleotide sequences and were aligned to IMGT TRB V, D and J references using MiTCR v1.1. Only V-J combinations with frequency above 0.0001 were analysed, covering 99.2% of repertoires. For each V-J combination, a TCR clonal expansion and chaos score was defined as F50 clonal expansion divided by the chaos observed in the TCRdist matrix. Welch's t-statistics and random forest were used to reduce features to over ten V-J combinations, which were fed into a naive Bayes classifier. The Morisita-Horn index was used to measure how similar the thyroid and blood repertoires were. The public reads were reprocessed in TCRdb via fastp at Q25 and MiXCR, keeping in-frame beta chains. Entries that share a CDR3 protein sequence are merged under the most common genes and DNA. The V and J calls were not made by the authors but by TCRdb's processing. Within this sample are roughly 300,000 distinct CDR3 sequences, with roughly 15% of them counted one time only. Jointly, the top ten make up over 9% of the sample.

The cysteine opens and the phenylalanine closes a CDR3 of 17 amino acids. Only the CDR3 portion is preserved as DNA: 51 bases, with reading frame beginning at the first base. V ends up 2 bases short and J 7 bases short, with an unmatched junction base count of 10. The sample taken for sequencing was peripheral blood. The TCR sequence derives from an adult man with Graves' ophthalmopathy. The rearrangement combines TRBV12-3 or TRBV12-4 with TRBJ1-5; 11 nucleotides in the junction match TRBD1. The nucleotides are TGTGCCAGCAGTTTAATATCTGGACAGGGGGCAAGGCAGCCCCAGCATTTT. Translation gives CASSLISGQGARQPQHF.